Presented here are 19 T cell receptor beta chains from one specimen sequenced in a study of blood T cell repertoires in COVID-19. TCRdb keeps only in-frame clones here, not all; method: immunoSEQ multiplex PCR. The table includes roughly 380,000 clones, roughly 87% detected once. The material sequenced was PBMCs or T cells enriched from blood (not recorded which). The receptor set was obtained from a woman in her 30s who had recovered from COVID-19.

The CDR3 bases are TGTGCCAGCAGTTTAAGCGGGATGGCCTACGAGCAGTACTTC. The encoded protein is CASSLSGMAYEQYF. The chain is built from TRBV27 and TRBJ2-7; 7 bases line up with TRBD2. Germline CDR1 is MNHEY and CDR2 is SMNVEV (reference sequence). With V trimmed by 2 bases and J by 2 bases, 3 bases remained unmatched. This CDR3 region has 14 residues.

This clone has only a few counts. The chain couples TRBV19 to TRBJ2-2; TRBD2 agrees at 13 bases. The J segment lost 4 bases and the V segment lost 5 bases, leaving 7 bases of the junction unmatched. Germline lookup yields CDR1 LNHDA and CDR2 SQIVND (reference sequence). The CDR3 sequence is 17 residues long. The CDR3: CASSAGTSGVGTGELFF. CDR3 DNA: TGTGCCAGTAGTGCCGGGACTAGCGGGGTTGGCACCGGGGAGCTGTTTTTT.

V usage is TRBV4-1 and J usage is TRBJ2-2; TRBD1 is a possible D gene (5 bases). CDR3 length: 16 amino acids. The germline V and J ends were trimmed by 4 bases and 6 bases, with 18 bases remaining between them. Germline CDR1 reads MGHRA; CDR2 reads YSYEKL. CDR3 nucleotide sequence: TGCGCCAGCAGCCCCTTGGCTGGGGCCCGGCCCGGGGAGCTGTTTTTT. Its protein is CASSPLAGARPGELFF.

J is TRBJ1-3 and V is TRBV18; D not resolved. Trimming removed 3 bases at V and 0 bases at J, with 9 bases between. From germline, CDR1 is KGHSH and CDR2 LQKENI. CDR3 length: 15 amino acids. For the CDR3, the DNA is TGTGCCAGCTCACCGACAATTAGCTCTGGAAACACCATATATTTT. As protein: CASSPTISSGNTIYF.

CDR3 amino acids: CSVEAGSTDTQYF. The CDR3, as DNA: TGCAGCGTTGAAGCAGGGAGCACAGATACGCAGTATTTT. The J gene is TRBJ2-3, the V gene TRBV29-1; perhaps TRBD1 as D (5 bases). CDR3 length: 13 amino acids. V shed 1 base and J shed 0 bases, with 5 bases lying between them. Germline V lookup: CDR1 SQVTM, CDR2 ANQGSEA.

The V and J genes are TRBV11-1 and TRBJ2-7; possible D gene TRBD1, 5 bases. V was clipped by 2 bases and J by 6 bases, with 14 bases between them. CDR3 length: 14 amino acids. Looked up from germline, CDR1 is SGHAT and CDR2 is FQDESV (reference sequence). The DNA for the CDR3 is TGTGCCAGCAGCTTAAATCAGGGTAGCAGCGAGCAGTACTTC. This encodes CASSLNQGSSEQYF.

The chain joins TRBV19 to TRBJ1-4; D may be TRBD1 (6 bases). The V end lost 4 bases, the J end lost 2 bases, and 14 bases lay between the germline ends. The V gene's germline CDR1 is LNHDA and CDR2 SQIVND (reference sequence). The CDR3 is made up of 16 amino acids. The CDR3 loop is CASSRYRASTNEKLFF. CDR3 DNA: TGTGCCAGTAGTAGATACAGGGCAAGCACTAATGAAAAACTGTTTTTT. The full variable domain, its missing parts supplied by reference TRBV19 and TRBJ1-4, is DGGITQSPKYLFRKEGQNVTLSCEQNLNHDAMYWYRQDPGQGLRLIYYSQIVNDFQKGDIAEGYSVSREKKESFPLTVTSAQKNPTAFYLCASSRYRASTNEKLFFGSGTQLSVL.

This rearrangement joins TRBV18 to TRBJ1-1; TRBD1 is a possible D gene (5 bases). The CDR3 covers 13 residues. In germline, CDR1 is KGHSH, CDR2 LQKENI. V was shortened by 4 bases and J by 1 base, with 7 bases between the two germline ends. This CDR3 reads CASSLTENTEAFF. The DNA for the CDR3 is TGTGCCAGCTCACTGACAGAGAACACTGAAGCTTTCTTT.

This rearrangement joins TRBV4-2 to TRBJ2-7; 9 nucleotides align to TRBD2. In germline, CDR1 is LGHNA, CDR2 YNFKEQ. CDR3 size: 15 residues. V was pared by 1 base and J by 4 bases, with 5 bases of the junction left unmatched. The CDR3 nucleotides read TGTGCCAGCAGCCAAGGAGCGGGAGGAGGATACGAGCAGTACTTC. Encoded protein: CASSQGAGGGYEQYF.

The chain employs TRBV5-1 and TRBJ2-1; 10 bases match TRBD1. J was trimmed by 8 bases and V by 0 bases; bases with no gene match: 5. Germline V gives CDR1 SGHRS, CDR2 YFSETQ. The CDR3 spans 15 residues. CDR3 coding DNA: TGCGCCAGCAGCTTGGTTCGGGACAGGGGTTATGAGCAGTTCTTC. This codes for CASSLVRDRGYEQFF.

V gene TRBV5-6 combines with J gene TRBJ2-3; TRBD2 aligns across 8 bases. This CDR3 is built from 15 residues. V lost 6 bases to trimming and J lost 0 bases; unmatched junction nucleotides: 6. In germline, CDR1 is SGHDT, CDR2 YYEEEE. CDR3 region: CASIKKRGSTDTQYF. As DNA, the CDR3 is TGTGCCAGCATAAAAAAGCGGGGGAGCACAGATACGCAGTATTTT.

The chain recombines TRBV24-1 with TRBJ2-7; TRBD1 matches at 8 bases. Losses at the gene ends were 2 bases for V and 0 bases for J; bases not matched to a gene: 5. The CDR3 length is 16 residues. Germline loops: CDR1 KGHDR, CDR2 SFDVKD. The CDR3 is CATSDSRTGISYEQYF. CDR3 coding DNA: TGTGCCACCAGTGATTCCCGGACAGGGATCTCCTACGAGCAGTACTTC.

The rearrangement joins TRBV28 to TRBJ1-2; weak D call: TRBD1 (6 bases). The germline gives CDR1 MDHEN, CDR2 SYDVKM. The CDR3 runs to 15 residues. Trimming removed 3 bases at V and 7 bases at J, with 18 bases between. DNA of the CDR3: TGTGCCAGCAGTTTTCCTCAGGGCGGGGGCTCTGGCTACACCTTC. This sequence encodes CASSFPQGGGSGYTF.

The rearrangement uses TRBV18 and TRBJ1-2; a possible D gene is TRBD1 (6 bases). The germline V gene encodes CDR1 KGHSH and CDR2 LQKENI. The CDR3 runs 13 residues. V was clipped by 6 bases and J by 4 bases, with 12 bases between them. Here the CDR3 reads CASSLDSSYGYTF. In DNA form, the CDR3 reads TGTGCCAGCTCCCTGGACAGTTCCTATGGCTACACCTTC.

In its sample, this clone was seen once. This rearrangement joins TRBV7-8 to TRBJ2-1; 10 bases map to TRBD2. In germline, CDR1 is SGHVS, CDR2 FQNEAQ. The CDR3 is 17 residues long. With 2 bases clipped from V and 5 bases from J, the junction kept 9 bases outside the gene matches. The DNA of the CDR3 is TGTGCCAGCAGCTTACGGCCACAGCGGGAGGGGGACAATGAGCAGTTCTTC. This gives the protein CASSLRPQREGDNEQFF.

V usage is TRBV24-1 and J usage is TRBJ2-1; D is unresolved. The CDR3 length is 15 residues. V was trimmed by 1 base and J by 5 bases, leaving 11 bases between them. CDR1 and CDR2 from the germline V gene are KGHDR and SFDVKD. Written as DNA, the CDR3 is TGTGCCACCAGTGATTTCACTCGGAGCAACAATGAGCAGTTCTTC. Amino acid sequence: CATSDFTRSNNEQFF.

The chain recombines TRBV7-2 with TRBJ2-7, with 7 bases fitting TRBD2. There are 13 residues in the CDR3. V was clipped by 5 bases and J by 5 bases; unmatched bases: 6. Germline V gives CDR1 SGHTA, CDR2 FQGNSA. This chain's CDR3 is CASSPRLAHEQYF. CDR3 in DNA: TGTGCCAGCAGCCCCCGACTAGCCCACGAGCAGTACTTC.

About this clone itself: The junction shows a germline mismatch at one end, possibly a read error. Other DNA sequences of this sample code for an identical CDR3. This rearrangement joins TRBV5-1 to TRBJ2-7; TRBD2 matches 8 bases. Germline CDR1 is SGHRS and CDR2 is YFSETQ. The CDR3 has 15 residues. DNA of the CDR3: TGCGCCAGCAGCTTGGAGGCGGGGGGCCCTTTCGAGCAATACTTC. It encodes CASSLEAGGPFEQYF.

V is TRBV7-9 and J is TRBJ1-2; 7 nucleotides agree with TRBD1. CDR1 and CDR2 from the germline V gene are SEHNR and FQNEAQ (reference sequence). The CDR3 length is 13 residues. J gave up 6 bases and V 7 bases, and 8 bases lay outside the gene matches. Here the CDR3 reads CASTIVGGDGYTF. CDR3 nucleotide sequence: TGTGCCAGCACTATAGTAGGGGGCGATGGCTACACCTTC.